What follows are 2 T cell receptor beta chains derived from one specimen sequenced in a study of blood T cell repertoires in COVID-19. This table comes from immunoSEQ multiplex PCR, and its TCRdb copy is limited to in-frame clones, with some not included. In the table there are about 200,000 clones, almost 90% of which are singletons. Sequencing input: peripheral blood. All receptors come from a man aged 50 or older with acute or convalescent COVID-19.

The chain uses TRBV6-5 and TRBJ1-1; D remains unclear. The CDR3 sequence is 13 residues long. V lost 8 bases to trimming and J lost 0 bases, with 10 bases between them. The germline CDR1 and CDR2 sequences are MNHEY and SVGAGI. The CDR3 protein is CASSEQLNTEAFF. CDR3 nucleotides: TGTGCCAGCTCTGAACAGCTGAACACTGAAGCTTTCTTT.

This chain joins TRBV14 and TRBJ1-1, with D perhaps TRBD1 (5 bases). This CDR3 spans 15 amino acids. Trimming took 4 bases from V and 4 from J, leaving 16 bases between them. Germline V gene lookup returns CDR1 SGHDN and CDR2 FVKESK. The CDR3 here is CASSLRQMKSTEAFF. The CDR3, as DNA: TGTGCCAGCAGCCTTCGACAGATGAAGAGCACTGAAGCTTTCTTT. The full variable domain, rest sourced from reference TRBV14 and TRBJ1-1, is EAGVTQFPSHSVIEKGQTVTLRCDPISGHDNLYWYRRVMGKEIKFLLHFVKESKQDESGMPNNRFLAERTGGTYSTLKVQPAELEDSGVYFCASSLRQMKSTEAFFGQGTRLTVV.